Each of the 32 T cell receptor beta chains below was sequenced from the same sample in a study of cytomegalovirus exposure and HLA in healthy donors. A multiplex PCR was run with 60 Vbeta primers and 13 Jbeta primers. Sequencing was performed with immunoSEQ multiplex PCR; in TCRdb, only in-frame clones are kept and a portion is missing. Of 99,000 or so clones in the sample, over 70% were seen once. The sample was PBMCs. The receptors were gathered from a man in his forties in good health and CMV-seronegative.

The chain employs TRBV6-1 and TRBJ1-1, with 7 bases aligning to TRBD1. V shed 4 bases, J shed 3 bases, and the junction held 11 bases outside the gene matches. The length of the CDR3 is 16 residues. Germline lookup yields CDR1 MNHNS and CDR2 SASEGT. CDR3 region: CASSAYHRGRDTEAFF. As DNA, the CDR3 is TGTGCCAGCAGTGCCTACCACAGGGGTAGGGACACTGAAGCTTTCTTT.

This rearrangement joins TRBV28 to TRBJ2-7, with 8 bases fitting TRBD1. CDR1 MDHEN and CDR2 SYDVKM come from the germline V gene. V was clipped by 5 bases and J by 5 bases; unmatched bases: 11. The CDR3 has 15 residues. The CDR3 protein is CASSTDRDIGNEQYF. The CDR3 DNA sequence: TGTGCCAGCAGTACGGACAGGGACATCGGTAACGAGCAGTACTTC.

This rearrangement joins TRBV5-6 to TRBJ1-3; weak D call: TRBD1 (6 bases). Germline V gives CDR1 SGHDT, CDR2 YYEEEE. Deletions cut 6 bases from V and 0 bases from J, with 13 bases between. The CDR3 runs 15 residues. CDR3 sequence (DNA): TGTGCCAGCACAGAGGGGGTTAACTCTGGAAACACCATATATTTT. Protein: CASTEGVNSGNTIYF.

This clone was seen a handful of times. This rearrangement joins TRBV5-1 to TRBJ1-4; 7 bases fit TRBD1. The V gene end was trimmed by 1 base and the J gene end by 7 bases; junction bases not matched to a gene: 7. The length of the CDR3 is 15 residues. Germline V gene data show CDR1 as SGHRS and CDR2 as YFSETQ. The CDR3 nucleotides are TGCGCCAGCAGCTTGTTTGGAGGGGGCGGTGAAAAACTGTTTTTT. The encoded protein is CASSLFGGGGEKLFF. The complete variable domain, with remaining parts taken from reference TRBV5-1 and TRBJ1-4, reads KAGVTQTPRYLIKTRGQQVTLSCSPISGHRSVSWYQQTPGQGLQFLFEYFSETQRNKGNFPGRFSGRQFSNSRSEMNVSTLELGDSALYLCASSLFGGGGEKLFFGSGTQLSVL.

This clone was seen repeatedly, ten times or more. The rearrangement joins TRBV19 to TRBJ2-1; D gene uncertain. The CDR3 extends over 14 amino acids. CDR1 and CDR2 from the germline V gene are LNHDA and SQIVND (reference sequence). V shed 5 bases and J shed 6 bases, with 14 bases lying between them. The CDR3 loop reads CASSPRVSLNEQFF. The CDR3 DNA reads TGTGCCAGTAGTCCCCGGGTATCGCTCAATGAGCAGTTCTTC.

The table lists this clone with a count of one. The CDR3 region has the DNA TGCGCCAGCAGCTTGGGCTTGACAGCCACCTACGAGCAGTACTTC. This translates into CASSLGLTATYEQYF. This rearrangement joins TRBV5-1 to TRBJ2-7, with a tentative D call TRBD1 (5 bases). The CDR3 loop spans 15 amino acids. Trimming stripped 0 bases from V and 2 bases from J, with 12 bases between. Germline loops: CDR1 SGHRS, CDR2 YFSETQ.

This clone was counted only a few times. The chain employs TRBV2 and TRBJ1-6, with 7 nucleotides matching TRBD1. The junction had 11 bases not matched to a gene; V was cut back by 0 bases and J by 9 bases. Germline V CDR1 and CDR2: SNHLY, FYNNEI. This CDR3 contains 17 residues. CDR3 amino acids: CASSEAGGRGYGSPLHF. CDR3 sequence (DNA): TGTGCCAGCAGTGAAGCGGGCGGCAGGGGGTACGGTTCACCCCTCCACTTT.

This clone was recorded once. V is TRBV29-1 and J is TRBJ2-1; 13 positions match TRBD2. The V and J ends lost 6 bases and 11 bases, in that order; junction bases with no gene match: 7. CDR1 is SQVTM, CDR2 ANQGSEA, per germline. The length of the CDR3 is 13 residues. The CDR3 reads CSVGTSGTLKQFF. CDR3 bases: TGCAGCGTAGGGACTAGCGGGACCCTTAAGCAGTTCTTC.

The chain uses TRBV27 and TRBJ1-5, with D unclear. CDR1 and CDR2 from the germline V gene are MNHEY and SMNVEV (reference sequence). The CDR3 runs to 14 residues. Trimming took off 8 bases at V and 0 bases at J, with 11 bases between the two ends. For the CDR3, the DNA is TGTGCCAGCGGGTGGGCAGATAGCAATCAGCCCCAGCATTTT. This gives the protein CASGWADSNQPQHF.

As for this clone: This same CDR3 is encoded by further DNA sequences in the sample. CDR3 sequence: CASSPTGRTGELFF. In DNA, the CDR3 is TGTGCCAGCAGCCCCACAGGTCGCACCGGGGAGCTGTTTTTT. The V gene is TRBV5-6, the J gene TRBJ2-2; D might be TRBD1 (5 bases). Trimming stripped 4 bases from V and 4 bases from J, with 11 bases between. Germline values: CDR1 SGHDT, CDR2 YYEEEE. The CDR3 extends over 14 amino acids.

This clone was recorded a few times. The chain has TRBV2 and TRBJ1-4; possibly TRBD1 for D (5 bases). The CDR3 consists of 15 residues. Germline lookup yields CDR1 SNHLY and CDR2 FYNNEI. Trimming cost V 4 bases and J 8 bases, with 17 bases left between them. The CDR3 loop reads CASSGAGAGDEKLFF. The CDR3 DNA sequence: TGTGCCAGCAGTGGGGCCGGGGCGGGGGACGAAAAACTGTTTTTT.

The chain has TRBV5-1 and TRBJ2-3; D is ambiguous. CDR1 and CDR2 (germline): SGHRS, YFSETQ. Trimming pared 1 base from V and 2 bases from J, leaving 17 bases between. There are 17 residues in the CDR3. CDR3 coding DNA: TGCGCCAGCAGCTTGTCCGCCTCCGCGATCAACACAGATACGCAGTATTTT. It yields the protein CASSLSASAINTDTQYF.

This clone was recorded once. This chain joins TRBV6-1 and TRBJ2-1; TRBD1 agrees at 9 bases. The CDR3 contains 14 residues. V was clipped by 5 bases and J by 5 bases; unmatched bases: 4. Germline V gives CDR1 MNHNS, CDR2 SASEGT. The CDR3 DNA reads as TGTGCCAGCAGTAGACAGGGGGGAAACAATGAGCAGTTCTTC. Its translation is CASSRQGGNNEQFF.

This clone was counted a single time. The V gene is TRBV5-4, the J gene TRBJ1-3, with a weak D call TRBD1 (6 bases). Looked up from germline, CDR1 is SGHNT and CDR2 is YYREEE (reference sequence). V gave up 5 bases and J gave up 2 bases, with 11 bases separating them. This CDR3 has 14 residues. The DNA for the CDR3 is TGTGCCAGCAGTACCGCAGGGGCTGGAAACACCATATATTTT. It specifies CASSTAGAGNTIYF.

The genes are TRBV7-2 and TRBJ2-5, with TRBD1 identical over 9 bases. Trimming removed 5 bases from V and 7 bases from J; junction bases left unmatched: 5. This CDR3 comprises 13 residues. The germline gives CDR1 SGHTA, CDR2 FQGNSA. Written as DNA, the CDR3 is TGTGCCAGCAGCCCGGACAGGGGTGGGACCCAGTACTTC. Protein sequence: CASSPDRGGTQYF.

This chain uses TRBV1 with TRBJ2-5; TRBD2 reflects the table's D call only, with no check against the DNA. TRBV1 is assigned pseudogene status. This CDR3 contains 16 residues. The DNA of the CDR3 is TGCACCAGCAGCCAAGATTTAGCGGGGGACCAAGAGACCCAGTACTTC. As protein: CTSSQDLAGDQETQYF.

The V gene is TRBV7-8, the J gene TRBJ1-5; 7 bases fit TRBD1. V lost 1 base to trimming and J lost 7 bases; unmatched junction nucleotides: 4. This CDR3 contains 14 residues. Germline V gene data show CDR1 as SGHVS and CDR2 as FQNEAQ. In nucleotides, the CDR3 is TGTGCCAGCAGCTTAGATCAGGGGGGCCAGCCCCAGCATTTT. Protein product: CASSLDQGGQPQHF.

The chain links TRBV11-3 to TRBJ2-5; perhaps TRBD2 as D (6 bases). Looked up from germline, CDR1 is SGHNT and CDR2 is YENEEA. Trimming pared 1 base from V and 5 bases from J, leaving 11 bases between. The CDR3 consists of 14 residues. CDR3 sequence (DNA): TGTGCCAGCAGCTTAGGGGACTCCAGTGAGACCCAGTACTTC. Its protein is CASSLGDSSETQYF.

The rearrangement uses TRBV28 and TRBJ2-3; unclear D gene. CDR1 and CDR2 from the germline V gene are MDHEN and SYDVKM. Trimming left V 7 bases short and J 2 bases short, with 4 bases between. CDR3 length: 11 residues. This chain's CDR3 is CASTNTDTQYF. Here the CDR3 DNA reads TGTGCCAGCACCAACACAGATACGCAGTATTTT.

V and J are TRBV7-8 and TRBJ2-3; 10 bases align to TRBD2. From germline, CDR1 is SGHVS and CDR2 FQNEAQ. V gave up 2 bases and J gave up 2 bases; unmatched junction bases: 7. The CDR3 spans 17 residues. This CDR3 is CASSLRLAGEITDTQYF. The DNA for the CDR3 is TGTGCCAGCAGCTTACGGCTAGCGGGAGAGATCACAGATACGCAGTATTTT.

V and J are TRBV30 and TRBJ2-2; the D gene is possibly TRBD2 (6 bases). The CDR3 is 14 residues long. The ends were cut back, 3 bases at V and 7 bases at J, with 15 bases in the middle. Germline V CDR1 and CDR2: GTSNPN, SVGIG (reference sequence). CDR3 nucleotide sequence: TGTGCCTGGAGGGGGGGACTTCTCAACGGGGAGCTGTTTTTT. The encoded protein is CAWRGGLLNGELFF.

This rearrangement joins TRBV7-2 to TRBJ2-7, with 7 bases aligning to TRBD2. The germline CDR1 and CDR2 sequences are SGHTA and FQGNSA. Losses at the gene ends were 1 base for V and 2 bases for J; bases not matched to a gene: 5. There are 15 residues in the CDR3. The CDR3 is CASSLESSGTYEQYF. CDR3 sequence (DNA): TGTGCCAGCAGCTTAGAATCTAGCGGAACCTACGAGCAGTACTTC.

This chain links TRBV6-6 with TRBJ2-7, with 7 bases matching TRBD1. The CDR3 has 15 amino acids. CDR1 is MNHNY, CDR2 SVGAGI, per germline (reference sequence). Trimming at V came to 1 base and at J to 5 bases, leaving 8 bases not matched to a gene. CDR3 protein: CASSYYPGGSHEQYF. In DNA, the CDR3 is TGTGCCAGCAGTTACTACCCAGGGGGTTCGCACGAGCAGTACTTC.

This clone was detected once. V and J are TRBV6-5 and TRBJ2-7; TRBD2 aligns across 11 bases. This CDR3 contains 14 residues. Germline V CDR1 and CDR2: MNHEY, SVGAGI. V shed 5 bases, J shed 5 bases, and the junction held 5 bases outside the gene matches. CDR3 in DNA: TGTGCCAGCAGTCCGGGGACTAGCGGAAACGAGCAGTACTTC. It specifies CASSPGTSGNEQYF.

The CDR3, as DNA: TGCGCCAGCAGCCACAGAAACACAGAGAACACTGAAGCTTTCTTT. Its translation is CASSHRNTENTEAFF. The chain links TRBV4-1 to TRBJ1-1; D unresolved. V was cut by 3 bases and J by 1 base, with 12 bases left in between. This CDR3 contains 15 residues. From germline, CDR1 is MGHRA and CDR2 YSYEKL.

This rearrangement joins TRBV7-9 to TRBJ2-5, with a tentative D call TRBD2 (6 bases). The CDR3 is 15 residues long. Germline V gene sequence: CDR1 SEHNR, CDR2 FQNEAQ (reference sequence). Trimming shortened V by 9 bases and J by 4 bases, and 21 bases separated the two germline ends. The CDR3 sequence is CASTRGEQRIETQYF. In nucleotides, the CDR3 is TGTGCCAGTACGCGCGGGGAACAGCGTATAGAGACCCAGTACTTC.

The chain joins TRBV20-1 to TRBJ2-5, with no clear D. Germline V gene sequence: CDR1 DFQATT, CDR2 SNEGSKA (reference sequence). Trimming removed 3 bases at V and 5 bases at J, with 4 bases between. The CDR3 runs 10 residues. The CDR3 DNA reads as TGCAGTGCTAGCGGGGAGACCCAGTACTTC. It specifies CSASGETQYF.

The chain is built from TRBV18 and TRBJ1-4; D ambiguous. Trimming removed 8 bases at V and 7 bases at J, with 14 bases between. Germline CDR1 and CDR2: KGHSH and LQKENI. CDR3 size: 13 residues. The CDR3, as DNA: TGTGCCAGCCTCCGAGGAGGAGGTGAAAAACTGTTTTTT. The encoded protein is CASLRGGGEKLFF.

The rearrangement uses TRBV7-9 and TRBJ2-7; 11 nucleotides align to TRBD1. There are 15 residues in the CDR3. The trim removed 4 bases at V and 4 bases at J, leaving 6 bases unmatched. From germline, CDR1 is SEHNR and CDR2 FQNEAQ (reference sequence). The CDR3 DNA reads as TGTGCCAGCAGCTACGCCGGGACAGGGGGATACGAGCAGTACTTC. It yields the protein CASSYAGTGGYEQYF.

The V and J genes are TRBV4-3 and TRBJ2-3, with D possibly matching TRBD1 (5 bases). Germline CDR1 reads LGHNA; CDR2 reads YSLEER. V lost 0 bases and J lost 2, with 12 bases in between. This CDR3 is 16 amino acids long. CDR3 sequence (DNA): TGCGCCAGCAGCCAAGATAATGCAGGGAACACAGATACGCAGTATTTT. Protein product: CASSQDNAGNTDTQYF.

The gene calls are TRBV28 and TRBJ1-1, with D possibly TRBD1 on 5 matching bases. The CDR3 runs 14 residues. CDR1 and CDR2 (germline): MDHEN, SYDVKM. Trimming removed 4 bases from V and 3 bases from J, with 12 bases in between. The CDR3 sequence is CASSSEGRDTEAFF. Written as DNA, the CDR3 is TGTGCCAGCAGTTCGGAGGGGAGGGACACTGAAGCTTTCTTT.

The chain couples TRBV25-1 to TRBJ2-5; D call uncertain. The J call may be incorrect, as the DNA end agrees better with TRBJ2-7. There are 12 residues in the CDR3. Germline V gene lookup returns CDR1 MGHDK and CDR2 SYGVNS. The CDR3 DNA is TGTGCCAGCAGTGATAGGAGCTACGAGCAGTACTTC. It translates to CASSDRSYEQYF.